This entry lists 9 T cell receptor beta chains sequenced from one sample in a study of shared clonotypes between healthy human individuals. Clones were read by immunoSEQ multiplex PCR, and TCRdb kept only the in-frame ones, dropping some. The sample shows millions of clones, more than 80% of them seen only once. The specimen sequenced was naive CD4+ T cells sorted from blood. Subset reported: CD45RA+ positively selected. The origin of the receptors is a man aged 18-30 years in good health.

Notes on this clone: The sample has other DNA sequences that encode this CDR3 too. This CDR3 reads CASSPSGTSHNEQFF. The CDR3 nucleotides read TGTGCCAGCAGCCCTTCCGGGACTAGCCACAATGAGCAGTTCTTC. The chain employs TRBV9 and TRBJ2-1, with 9 bases fitting TRBD2. Germline CDR1 is SGDLS and CDR2 is YYNGEE. This CDR3 region has 15 residues. V lost 4 bases to trimming and J lost 5 bases; unmatched junction nucleotides: 7.

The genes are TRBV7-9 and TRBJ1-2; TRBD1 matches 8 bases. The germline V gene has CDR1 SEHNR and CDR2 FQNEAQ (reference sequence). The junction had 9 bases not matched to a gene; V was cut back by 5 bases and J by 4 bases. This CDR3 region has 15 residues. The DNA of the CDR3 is TGTGCCAGCAGCCTTTCGGACAGGGATCTCTATGGCTACACCTTC. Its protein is CASSLSDRDLYGYTF. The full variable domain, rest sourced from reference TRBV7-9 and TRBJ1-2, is DTGVSQNPRHKITKRGQNVTFRCDPISEHNRLYWYRQTLGQGPEFLTYFQNEAQLEKSRLLSDRFSAERPKGSFSTLEIQRTEQGDSAMYLCASSLSDRDLYGYTFGSGTRLTVV.

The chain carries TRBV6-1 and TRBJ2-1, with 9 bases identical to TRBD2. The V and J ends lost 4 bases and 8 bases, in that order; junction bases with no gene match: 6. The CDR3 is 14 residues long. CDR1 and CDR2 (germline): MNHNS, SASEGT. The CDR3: CASSASGGTDEQFF. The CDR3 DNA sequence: TGTGCCAGCAGTGCGAGCGGGGGGACCGATGAGCAGTTCTTC.

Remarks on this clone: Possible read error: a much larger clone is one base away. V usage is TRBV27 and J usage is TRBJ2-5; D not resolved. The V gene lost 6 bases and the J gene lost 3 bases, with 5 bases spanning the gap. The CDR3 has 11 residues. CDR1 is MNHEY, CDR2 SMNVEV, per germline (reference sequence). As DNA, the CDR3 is TGTGCCAGCAGCTTTAAAGAGACCCAGTACTTC. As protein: CASSFKETQYF.

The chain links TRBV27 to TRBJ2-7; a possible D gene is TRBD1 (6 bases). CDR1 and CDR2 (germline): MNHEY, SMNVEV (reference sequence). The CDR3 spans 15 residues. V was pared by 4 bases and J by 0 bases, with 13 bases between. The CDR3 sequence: CASSSYRVNSYEQYF. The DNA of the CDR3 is TGTGCCAGCAGTTCATACAGGGTTAACTCCTACGAGCAGTACTTC.

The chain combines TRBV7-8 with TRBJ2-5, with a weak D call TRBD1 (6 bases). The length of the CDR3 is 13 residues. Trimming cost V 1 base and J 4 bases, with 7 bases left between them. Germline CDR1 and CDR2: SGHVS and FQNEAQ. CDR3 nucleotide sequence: TGTGCCAGCAGCTTAGTCAGGGGAGAGACCCAGTACTTC. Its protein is CASSLVRGETQYF.

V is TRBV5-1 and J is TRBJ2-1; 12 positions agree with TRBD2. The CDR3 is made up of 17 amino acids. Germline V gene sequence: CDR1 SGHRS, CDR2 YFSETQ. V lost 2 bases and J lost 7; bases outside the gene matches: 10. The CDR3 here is CASSLGRGLAGQNEQFF. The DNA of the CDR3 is TGCGCCAGCAGCTTAGGTCGCGGACTAGCGGGGCAAAATGAGCAGTTCTTC. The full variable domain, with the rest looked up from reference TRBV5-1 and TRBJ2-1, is KAGVTQTPRYLIKTRGQQVTLSCSPISGHRSVSWYQQTPGQGLQFLFEYFSETQRNKGNFPGRFSGRQFSNSRSEMNVSTLELGDSALYLCASSLGRGLAGQNEQFFGPGTRLTVL.

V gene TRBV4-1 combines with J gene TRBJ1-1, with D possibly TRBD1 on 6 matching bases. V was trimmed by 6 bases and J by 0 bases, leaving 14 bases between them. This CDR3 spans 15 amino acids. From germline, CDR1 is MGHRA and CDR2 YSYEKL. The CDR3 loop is CASRGGAGLNTEAFF. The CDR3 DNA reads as TGCGCCAGCAGGGGGGGGGCGGGCCTGAACACTGAAGCTTTCTTT.

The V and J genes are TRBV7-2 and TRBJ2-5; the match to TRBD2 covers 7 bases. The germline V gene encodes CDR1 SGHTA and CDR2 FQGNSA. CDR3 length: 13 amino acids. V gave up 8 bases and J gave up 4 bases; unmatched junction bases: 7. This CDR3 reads CASGPWGGETQYF. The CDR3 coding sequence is TGTGCCAGCGGACCCTGGGGGGGAGAGACCCAGTACTTC.